This T cell receptor beta chain was retrieved from a study of regulatory T cells in long-lasting Graves disease. Study-wide points: Researchers examined only peripheral blood and not thyroid tissue.

Germline V gene data show CDR1 as MNHEY and CDR2 as SVGAGI. This CDR3 contains 13 residues. Trimming cost V 4 bases and J 4 bases, with 8 bases left between them. Time point of the sample: persistent/refractory GD, antithyroid drugs over 5 years with positive TRAb. Following extraction of RNA from PBMCs, that RNA was used to make the TCR library. The diagnosis of Graves' disease used American Thyroid Association guidelines. Patients came from an endocrinology department in Xi'an, China. Turning to this clonotype: Its antigen is unknown.

Combining iRepertoire HTBI primers with Arm-PCR of CDR3 regions, the authors built TCR beta libraries. TCRdb re-called the multiplex PCR reads through MiXCR, storing one row per CDR3 protein. This sample yields about 470,000 distinct CDR3 sequences, of which roughly 20% are seen a single time; 7% to 9.5% belongs to the top ten. The chain uses TRBV6-5 and TRBJ2-1; D remains unclear. The material was peripheral blood mononuclear cells (PBMCs), obtained when the disease was refractory, from a patient treated with antithyroid drugs. This TCR was sampled from a female donor with Graves disease. In DNA form, the CDR3 reads TGTGCCAGCAGTTGGGGATTATACAATGAGCAGTTCTTC. Translating it yields CASSWGLYNEQFF.